This TCR beta chain derives from a study of Ad26.COV2.S vaccination and SARS-CoV-2 variants. Study-wide context: Intramuscularly, Ad26.COV2.S was given either once or twice, 56 days apart.

V gave up 0 bases and J gave up 4 bases, with 13 bases separating them. CDR3 size: 16 residues. Germline CDR1 reads SGDLS; CDR2 reads YYNGEE. TCRdb's table, derived via immunoSEQ multiplex PCR, lists solely in-frame clones and lacks some. The sample yields over 400,000 clones, 90% seen once. This clone was detected once. The treatment denotes: 19 received Ad26.COV2.S at low or high dose, single or two shots; 5 received placebo; per-sample allocation not given. It was on day 63 after the first vaccine or placebo injection that samples were taken. The input for sequencing was peripheral blood, taken in a trial of Ad26.COV2.S vaccine versus placebo. The receptor's source is a person between 18 and 59 years old who received the Ad26.COV2.S COVID-19 vaccine or a placebo. This chain connects TRBV9 to TRBJ2-2; D may match TRBD1 or TRBD2 (6 bases each). CDR3 sequence: CASSVEGGGFTGELFF. The DNA of the CDR3 is TGTGCCAGCAGCGTAGAAGGGGGAGGCTTCACCGGGGAGCTGTTTTTT. The variable domain in full, with the rest retrieved from reference TRBV9 and TRBJ2-2, is DSGVTQTPKHLITATGQRVTLRCSPRSGDLSVYWYQQSLDQGLQFLIQYYNGEERAKGNILERFSAQQFPDLHSELNLSSLELGDSALYFCASSVEGGGFTGELFFGEGSRLTVL.